The clone carrying this TCR beta chain appeared once. The antigen is not known. From germline, CDR1 is SGHRS and CDR2 YFSETQ. This CDR3 is 13 amino acids long. Unmatched junction bases numbered 3, after V lost 4 bases and J lost 3 bases. Generated by immunoSEQ multiplex PCR, the TCRdb table keeps only in-frame clones and is missing some. The repertoire holds hundreds of thousands of clones, with around three quarters as singletons. Participating donors were healthy, HIV-negative adults free of recent acute infections or vaccinations. This entry comes from a study of shared clonotypes between healthy human individuals. Study outcomes and limitations: Despite large depth, sorted-subset datasets appeared incompletely sequenced. It was the non-shared clonotypes that had lower generation probabilities than clonotypes shared by all four donors. What limited the represented genetic and exposure-history diversity was the small number of donors.

This receptor was obtained from a woman aged 25 to 39 in good health. The sequenced sample was memory CD4+ T cells sorted from blood. The subset denotes: CD45RA-negative fraction. The V gene is TRBV5-1, the J gene TRBJ2-5; 7 bases map to TRBD2. The DNA for the CDR3 is TGCGCCAGCAGCGGACTAGTGGAAGAGACCCAGTACTTC. Translated: CASSGLVEETQYF.